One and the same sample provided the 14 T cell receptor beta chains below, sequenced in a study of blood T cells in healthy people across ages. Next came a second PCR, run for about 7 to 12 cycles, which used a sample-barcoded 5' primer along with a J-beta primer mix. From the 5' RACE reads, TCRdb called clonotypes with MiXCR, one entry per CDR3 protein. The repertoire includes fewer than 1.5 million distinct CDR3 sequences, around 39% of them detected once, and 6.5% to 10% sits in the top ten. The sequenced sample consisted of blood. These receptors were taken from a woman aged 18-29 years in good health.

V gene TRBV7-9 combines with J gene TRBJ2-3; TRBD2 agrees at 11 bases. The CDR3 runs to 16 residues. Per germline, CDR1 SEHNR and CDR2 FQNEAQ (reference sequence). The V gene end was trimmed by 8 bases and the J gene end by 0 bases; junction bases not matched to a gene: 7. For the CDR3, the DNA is TGTGCCAGCGGGACTAGCGGATACTCTAGCACAGATACGCAGTATTTT. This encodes CASGTSGYSSTDTQYF.

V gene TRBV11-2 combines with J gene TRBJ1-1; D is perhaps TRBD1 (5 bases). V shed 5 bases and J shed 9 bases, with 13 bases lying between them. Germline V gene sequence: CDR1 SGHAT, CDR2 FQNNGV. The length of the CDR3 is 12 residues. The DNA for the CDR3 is TGTGCCAGCAGCCCTGGAGGGACCAAAGCTTTCTTT. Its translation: CASSPGGTKAFF.

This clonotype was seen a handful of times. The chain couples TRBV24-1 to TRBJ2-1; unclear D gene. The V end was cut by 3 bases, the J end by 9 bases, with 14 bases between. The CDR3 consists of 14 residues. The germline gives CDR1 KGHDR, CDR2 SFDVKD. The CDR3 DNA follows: TGTGCCACCAGTGATCCCGGTCAGAGCCGTGAGCAGTTCTTC. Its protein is CATSDPGQSREQFF.

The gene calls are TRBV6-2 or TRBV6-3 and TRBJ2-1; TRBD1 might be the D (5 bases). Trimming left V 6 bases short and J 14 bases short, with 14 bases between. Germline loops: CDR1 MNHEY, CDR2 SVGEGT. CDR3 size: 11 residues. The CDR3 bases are TGTGCCAGCAGGGAAGGGGCCGAGAAGTTCTTC. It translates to CASREGAEKFF.

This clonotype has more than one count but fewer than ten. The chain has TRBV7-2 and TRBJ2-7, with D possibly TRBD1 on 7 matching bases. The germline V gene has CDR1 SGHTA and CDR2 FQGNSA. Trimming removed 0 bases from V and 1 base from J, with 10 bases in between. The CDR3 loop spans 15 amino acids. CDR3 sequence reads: CASSLAQGGSYEQYF. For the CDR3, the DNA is TGTGCCAGCAGCTTAGCCCAGGGGGGATCCTACGAGCAGTACTTC.

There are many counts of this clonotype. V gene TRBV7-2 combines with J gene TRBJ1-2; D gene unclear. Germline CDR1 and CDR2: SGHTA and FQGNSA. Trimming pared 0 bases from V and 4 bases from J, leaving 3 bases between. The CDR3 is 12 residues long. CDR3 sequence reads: CASSLAGYGYTF. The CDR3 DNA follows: TGTGCCAGCAGCTTAGCTGGCTATGGCTACACCTTC.

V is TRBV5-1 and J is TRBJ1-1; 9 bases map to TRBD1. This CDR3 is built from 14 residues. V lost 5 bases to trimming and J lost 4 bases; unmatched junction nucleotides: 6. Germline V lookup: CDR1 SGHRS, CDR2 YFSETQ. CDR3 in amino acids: CASRSGQGSTEAFF. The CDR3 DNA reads TGCGCCAGCAGATCCGGACAGGGGAGCACTGAAGCTTTCTTT. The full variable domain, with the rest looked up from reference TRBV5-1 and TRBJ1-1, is KAGVTQTPRYLIKTRGQQVTLSCSPISGHRSVSWYQQTPGQGLQFLFEYFSETQRNKGNFPGRFSGRQFSNSRSEMNVSTLELGDSALYLCASRSGQGSTEAFFGQGTRLTVV.

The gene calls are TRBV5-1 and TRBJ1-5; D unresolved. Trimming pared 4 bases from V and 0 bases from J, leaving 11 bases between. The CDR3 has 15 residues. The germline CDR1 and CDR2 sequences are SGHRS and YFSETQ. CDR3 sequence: CASSRPRPSNQPQHF. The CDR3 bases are TGCGCCAGCAGCCGACCCAGACCTAGCAATCAGCCCCAGCATTTT.

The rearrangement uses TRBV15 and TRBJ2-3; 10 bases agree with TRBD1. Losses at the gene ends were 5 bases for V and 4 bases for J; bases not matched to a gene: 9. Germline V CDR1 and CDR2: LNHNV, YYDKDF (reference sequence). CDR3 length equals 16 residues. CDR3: CATSPQAGQGPDTQYF. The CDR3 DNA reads TGTGCCACCAGCCCCCAGGCGGGACAGGGGCCAGATACGCAGTATTTT.

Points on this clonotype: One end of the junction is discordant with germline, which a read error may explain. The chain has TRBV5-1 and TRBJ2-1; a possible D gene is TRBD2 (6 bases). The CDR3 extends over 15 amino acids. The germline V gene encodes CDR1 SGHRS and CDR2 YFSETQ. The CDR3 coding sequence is TGCGCCAGCAGCTTAGCGGGCCCCCTATACAAGGAGCAGTTCTTC. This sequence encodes CASSLAGPLYKEQFF.

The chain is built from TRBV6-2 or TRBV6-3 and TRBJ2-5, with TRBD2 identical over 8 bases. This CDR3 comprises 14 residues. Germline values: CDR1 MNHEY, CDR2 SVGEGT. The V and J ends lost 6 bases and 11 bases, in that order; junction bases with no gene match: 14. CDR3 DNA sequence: TGTGCCAGCAGCCTCTGGACTAGCACGGAGGGGCAGTACTTC. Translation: CASSLWTSTEGQYF.

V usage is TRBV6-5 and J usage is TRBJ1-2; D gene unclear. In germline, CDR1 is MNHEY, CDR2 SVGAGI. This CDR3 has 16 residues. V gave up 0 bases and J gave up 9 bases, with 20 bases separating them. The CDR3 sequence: CASSYSSRGPLLRYTF. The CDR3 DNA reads TGTGCCAGCAGTTACTCGAGTCGTGGGCCTCTTCTACGCTACACCTTC.

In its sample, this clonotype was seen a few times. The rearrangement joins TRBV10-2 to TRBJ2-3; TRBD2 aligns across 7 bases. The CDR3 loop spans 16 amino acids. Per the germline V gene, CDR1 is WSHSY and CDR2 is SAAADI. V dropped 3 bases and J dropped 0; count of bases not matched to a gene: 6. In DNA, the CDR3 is TGCGCCAGCAGTGAAGTGAGAGCGGGGAGCACAGATACGCAGTATTTT. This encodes CASSEVRAGSTDTQYF.

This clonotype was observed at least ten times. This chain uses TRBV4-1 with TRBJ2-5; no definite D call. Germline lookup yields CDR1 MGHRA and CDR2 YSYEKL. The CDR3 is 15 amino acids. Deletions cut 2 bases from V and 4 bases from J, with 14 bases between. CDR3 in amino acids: CASSQSDWARETQYF. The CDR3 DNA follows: TGCGCCAGCAGCCAAAGCGACTGGGCCCGAGAGACCCAGTACTTC.